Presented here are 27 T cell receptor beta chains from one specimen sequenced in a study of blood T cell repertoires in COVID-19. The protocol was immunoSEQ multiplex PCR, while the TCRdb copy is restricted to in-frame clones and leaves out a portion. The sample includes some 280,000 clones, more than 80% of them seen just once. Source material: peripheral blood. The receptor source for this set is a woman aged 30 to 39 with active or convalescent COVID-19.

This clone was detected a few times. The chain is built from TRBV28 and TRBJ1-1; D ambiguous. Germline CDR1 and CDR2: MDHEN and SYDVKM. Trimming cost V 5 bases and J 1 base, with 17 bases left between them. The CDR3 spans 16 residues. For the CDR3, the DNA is TGTGCCAGCAGTCCATTTGACGGTTCAGGGAACACTGAAGCTTTCTTT. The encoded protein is CASSPFDGSGNTEAFF. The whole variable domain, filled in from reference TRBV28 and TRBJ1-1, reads DVKVTQSSRYLVKRTGEKVFLECVQDMDHENMFWYRQDPGLGLRLIYFSYDVKMKEKGDIPEGYSVSREKKERFSLILESASTNQTSMYLCASSPFDGSGNTEAFFGQGTRLTVV.

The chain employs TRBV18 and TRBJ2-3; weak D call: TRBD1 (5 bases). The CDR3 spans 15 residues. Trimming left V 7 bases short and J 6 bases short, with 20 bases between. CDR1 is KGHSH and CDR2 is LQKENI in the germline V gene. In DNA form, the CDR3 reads TGTGCCAGCTTTAAAAACCAGGGCCCAGGGGATACGCAGTATTTT. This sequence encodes CASFKNQGPGDTQYF.

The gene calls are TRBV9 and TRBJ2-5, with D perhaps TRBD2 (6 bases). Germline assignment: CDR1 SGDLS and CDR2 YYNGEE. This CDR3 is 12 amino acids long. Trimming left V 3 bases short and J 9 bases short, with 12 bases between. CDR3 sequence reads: CASSAFGGAQYF. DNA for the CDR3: TGTGCCAGCAGCGCCTTCGGCGGGGCCCAGTACTTC.

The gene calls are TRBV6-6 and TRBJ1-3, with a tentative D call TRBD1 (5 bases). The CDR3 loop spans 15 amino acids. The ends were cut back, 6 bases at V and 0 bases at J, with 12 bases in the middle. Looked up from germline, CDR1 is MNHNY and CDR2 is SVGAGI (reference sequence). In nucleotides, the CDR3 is TGTGCCAGCAGAAATCAGGGTAACTCTGGAAACACCATATATTTT. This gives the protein CASRNQGNSGNTIYF.

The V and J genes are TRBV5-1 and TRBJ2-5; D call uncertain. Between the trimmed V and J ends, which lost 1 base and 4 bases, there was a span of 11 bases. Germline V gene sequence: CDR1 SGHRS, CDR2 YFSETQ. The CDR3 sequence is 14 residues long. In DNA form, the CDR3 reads TGCGCCAGCAGCTTGTTCCTCCGAGGAGAGACCCAGTACTTC. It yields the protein CASSLFLRGETQYF.

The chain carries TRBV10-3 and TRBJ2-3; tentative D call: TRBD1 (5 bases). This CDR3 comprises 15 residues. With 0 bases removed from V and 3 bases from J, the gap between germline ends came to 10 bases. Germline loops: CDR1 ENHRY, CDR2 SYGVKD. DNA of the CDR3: TGTGCCATCAGTGAGTCGGGGCGACAGACAGATACGCAGTATTTT. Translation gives CAISESGRQTDTQYF.

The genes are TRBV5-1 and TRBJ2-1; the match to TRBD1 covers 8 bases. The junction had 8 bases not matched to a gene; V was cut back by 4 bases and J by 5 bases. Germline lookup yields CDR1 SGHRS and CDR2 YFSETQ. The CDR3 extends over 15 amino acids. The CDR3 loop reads CASSPRTGPDNEQFF. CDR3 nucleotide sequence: TGCGCCAGCAGCCCCAGGACAGGGCCGGACAATGAGCAGTTCTTC. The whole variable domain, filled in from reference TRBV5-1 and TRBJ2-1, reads KAGVTQTPRYLIKTRGQQVTLSCSPISGHRSVSWYQQTPGQGLQFLFEYFSETQRNKGNFPGRFSGRQFSNSRSEMNVSTLELGDSALYLCASSPRTGPDNEQFFGPGTRLTVL.

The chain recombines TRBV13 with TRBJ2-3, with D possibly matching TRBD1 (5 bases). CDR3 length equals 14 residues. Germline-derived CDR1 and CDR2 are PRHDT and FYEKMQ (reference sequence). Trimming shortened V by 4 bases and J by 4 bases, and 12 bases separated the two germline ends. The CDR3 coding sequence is TGTGCCAGCAGCTCCCCCGCAGGGCCAGATACGCAGTATTTT. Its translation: CASSSPAGPDTQYF.

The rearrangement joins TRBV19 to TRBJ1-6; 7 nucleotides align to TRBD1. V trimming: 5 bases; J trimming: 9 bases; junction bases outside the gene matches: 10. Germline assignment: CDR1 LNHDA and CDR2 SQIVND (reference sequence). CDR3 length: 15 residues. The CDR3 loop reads CASSPSDRYGSPLHF. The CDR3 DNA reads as TGTGCCAGTAGTCCGTCGGACAGGTACGGTTCACCCCTCCACTTT.

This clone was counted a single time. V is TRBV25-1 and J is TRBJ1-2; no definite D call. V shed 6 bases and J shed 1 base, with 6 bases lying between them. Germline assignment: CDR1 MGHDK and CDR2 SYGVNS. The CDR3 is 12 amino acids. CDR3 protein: CASRRGNYGYTF. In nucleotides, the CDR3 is TGTGCCAGCAGGCGGGGTAACTATGGCTACACCTTC.

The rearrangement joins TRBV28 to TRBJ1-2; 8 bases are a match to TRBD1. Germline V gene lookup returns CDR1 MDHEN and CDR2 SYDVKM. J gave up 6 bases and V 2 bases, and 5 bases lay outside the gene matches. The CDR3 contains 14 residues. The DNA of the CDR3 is TGTGCCAGCAGTTTAAGTGCAGGGGGCGATGGCTACACCTTC. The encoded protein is CASSLSAGGDGYTF.

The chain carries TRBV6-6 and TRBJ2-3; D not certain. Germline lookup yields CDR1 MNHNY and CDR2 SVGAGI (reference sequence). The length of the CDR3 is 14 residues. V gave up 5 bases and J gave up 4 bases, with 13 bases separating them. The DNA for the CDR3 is TGTGCCAGCAGTGTAAGACCAGAGGCAGATACGCAGTATTTT. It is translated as CASSVRPEADTQYF.

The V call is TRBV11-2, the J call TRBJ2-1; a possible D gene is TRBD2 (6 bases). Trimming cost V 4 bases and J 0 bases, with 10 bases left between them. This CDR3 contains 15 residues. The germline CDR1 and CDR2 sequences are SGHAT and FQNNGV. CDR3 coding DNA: TGTGCCAGCAGCTGGGACTGGAGCTCCTACAATGAGCAGTTCTTC. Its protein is CASSWDWSSYNEQFF.

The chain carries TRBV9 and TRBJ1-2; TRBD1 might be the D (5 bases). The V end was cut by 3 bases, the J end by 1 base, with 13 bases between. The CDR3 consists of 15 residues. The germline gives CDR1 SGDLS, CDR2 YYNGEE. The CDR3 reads CASSAVGHSNYGYTF. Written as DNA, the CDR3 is TGTGCCAGCAGCGCCGTGGGGCATAGTAACTATGGCTACACCTTC.

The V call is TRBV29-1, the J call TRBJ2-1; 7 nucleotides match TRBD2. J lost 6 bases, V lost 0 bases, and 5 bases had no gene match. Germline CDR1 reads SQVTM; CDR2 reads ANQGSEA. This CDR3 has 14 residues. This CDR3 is CSVEETGGTNEQFF. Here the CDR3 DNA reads TGCAGCGTTGAAGAGACGGGGGGAACCAATGAGCAGTTCTTC.

CDR3 coding DNA: TGTGCCAGCAGTGAAGCTCTGGCCTCCTACGAGCAGTACTTC. Translating gives CASSEALASYEQYF. V gene TRBV6-1 combines with J gene TRBJ2-7; no clear D. Trimming cost V 0 bases and J 0 bases, with 6 bases left between them. The CDR3 is 14 residues long. CDR1 and CDR2 from the germline V gene are MNHNS and SASEGT.

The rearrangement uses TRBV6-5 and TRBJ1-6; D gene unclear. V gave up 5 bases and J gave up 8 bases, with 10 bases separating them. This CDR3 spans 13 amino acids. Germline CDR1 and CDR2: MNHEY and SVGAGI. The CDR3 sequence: CASSIGLYSPLHF. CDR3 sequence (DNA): TGTGCCAGCAGTATCGGGTTGTATTCACCCCTCCACTTT.

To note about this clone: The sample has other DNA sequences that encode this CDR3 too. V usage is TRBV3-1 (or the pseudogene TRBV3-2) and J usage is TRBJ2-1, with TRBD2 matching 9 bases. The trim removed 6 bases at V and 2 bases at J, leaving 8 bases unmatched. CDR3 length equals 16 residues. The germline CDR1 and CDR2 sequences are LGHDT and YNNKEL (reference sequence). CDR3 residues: CASSPLTSGTYNEQFF. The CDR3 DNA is TGTGCCAGCAGTCCCTTGACTAGCGGAACCTACAATGAGCAGTTCTTC.

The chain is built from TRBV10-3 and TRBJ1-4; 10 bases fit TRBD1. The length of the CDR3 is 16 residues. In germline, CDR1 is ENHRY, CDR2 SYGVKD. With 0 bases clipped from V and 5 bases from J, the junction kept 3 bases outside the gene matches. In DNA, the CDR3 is TGTGCCATCAGTGAGTCTGGACAGGGGGGAAATGAAAAACTGTTTTTT. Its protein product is CAISESGQGGNEKLFF.

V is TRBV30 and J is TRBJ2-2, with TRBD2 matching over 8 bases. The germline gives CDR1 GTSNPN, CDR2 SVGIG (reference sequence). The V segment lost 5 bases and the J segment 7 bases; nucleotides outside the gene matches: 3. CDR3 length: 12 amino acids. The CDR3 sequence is CAWRGGNGELFF. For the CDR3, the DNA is TGTGCCTGGCGGGGGGGCAACGGGGAGCTGTTTTTT.

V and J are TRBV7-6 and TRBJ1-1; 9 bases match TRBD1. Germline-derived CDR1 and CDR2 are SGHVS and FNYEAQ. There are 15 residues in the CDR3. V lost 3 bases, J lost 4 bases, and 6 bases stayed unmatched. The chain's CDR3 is CASSLGTGSATEAFF. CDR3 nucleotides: TGTGCCAGCAGCTTGGGGACAGGGTCGGCCACTGAAGCTTTCTTT.

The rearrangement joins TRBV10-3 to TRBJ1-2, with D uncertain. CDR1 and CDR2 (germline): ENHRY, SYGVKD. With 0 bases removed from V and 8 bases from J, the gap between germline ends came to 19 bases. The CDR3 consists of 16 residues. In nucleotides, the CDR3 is TGTGCCATCAGTGAGTCCGCCGGGTCTCCTCGAGGCGGCTACACCTTC. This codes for CAISESAGSPRGGYTF.

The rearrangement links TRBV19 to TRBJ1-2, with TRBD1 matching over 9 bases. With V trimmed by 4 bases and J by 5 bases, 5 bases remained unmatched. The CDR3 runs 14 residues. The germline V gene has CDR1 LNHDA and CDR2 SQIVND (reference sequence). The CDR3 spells CASSTTGTGYGYTF. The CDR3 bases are TGTGCCAGTAGTACCACCGGGACAGGGTATGGCTACACCTTC.

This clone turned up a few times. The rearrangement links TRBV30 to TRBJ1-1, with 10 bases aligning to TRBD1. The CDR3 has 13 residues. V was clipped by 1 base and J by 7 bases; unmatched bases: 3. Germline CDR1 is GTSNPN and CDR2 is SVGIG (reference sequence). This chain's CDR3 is CAWSGDRGNEAFF. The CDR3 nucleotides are TGTGCCTGGAGTGGGGACAGGGGAAATGAAGCTTTCTTT.

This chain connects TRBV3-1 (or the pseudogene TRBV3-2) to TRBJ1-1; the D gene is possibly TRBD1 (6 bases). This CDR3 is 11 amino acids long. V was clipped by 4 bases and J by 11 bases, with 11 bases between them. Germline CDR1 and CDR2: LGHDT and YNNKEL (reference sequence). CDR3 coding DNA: TGTGCCAGCAGCCGAACAGGGACGGCTTTCTTT. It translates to CASSRTGTAFF.

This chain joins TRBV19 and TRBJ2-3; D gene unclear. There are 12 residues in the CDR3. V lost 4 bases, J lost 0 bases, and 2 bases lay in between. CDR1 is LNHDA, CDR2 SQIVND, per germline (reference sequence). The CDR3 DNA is TGTGCCAGTAGTACTAGCACAGATACGCAGTATTTT. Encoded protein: CASSTSTDTQYF.

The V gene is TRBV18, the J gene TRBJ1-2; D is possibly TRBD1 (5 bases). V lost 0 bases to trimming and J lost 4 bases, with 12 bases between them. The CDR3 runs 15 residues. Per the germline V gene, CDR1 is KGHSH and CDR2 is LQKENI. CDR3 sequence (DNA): TGTGCCAGCTCACCACCATCAGGGTCCCTCTATGGCTACACCTTC. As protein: CASSPPSGSLYGYTF.